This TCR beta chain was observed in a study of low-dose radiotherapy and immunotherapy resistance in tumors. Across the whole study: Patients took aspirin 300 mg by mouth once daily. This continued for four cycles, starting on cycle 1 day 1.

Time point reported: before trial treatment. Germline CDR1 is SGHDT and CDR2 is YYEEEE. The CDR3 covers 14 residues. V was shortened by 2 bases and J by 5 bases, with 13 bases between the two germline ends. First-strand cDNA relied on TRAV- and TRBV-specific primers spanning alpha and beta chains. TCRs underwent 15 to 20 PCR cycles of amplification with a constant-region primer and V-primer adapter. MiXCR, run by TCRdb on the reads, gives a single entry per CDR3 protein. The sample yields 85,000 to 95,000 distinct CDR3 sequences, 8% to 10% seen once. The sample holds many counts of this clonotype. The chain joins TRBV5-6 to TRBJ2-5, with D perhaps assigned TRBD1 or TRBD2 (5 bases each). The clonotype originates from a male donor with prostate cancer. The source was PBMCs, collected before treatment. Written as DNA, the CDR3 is TGTGCCAGCAGCTTTAAGACGGGGCGGGAGACCCAGTACTTC. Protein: CASSFKTGRETQYF.